A single sample gave rise to the 4 T cell receptor beta chains below, sequenced in a study of T cell responses to AZD1222 COVID-19 vaccine. The table came from immunoSEQ multiplex PCR; TCRdb's copy has only in-frame clones and leaves some out. The profile shows about 73,000 clones, nearly 90% of them singletons. Sequenced material: peripheral blood, taken 28 days after the second AZD1222 dose. All receptors derive from an adult who received the AZD1222 COVID-19 vaccine.

The table lists this clone with a count of one. The chain is built from TRBV19 and TRBJ2-5; either TRBD1 or TRBD2 may supply D (5 bases each). Per the germline V gene, CDR1 is LNHDA and CDR2 is SQIVND (reference sequence). The length of the CDR3 is 14 residues. V shed 5 bases and J shed 2 bases, with 12 bases lying between them. The DNA of the CDR3 is TGTGCCAGTAGTCGCGGGCAGGGACAAGAGACCCAGTACTTC. As protein: CASSRGQGQETQYF.

The chain links TRBV29-1 to TRBJ2-1; no clear D. Trimming cost V 3 bases and J 10 bases, with 7 bases left between them. Germline V gene lookup returns CDR1 SQVTM and CDR2 ANQGSEA. This CDR3 region has 10 residues. The CDR3 sequence is CSVDVGEQFF. CDR3 in DNA: TGCAGCGTTGATGTCGGCGAGCAGTTCTTC.

The chain combines TRBV29-1 with TRBJ2-5, with D tentatively TRBD1 (6 bases). The V gene lost 6 bases and the J gene lost 5 bases, with 19 bases spanning the gap. There are 14 residues in the CDR3. From germline, CDR1 is SQVTM and CDR2 ANQGSEA. The CDR3 nucleotides read TGCAGCGTCAAAACAGGGTTTGTCGGGGAGACCCAGTACTTC. Its protein is CSVKTGFVGETQYF.

The chain uses TRBV11-2 and TRBJ2-7; perhaps TRBD2 as D (6 bases). The germline CDR1 and CDR2 sequences are SGHAT and FQNNGV. The ends were cut back, 3 bases at V and 5 bases at J, with 14 bases in the middle. This CDR3 is built from 14 residues. The CDR3 is CASSFSPREHEQYV. The CDR3 region has the DNA TGTGCCAGCAGCTTTTCCCCACGGGAGCACGAGCAGTACGTC.